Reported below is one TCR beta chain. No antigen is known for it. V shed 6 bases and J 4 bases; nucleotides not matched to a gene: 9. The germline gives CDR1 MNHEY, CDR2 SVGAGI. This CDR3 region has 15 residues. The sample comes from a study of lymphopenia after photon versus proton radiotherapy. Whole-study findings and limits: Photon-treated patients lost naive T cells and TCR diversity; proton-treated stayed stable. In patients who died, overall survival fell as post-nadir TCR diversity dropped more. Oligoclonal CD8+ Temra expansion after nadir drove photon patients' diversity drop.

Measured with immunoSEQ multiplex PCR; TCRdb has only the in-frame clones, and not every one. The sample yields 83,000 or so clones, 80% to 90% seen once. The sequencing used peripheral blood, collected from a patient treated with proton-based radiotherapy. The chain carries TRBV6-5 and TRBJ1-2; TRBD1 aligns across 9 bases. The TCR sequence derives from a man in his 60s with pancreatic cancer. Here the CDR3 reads CASRHSQGASYGYTF. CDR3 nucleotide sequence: TGTGCCAGCAGGCACTCACAGGGGGCTAGCTATGGCTACACCTTC.